These 8 T cell receptor beta chains originate from one sample sequenced in a study of blood T cells in healthy people across ages. Primed by a sample-barcoded 5' primer and a J-beta primer mix, a second PCR proceeded for about 6 to 12 cycles. TCRdb analysed the 5' RACE reads with MiXCR anew, one entry per CDR3 protein. The table has around 1.1 million distinct CDR3 sequences, around two fifths seen once; the top ten hold under 15%. The sample taken for sequencing was blood. These receptors were taken from a man between 18 and 35 years old in good health.

Many counts were recorded for this clonotype. The rearrangement uses TRBV12-3 or TRBV12-4 and TRBJ1-2, with a weak D call TRBD1 (5 bases). V dropped 1 base and J dropped 2 bases, with 11 bases sitting between them. This CDR3 has 15 amino acids. CDR3 nucleotide sequence: TGTGCCAGCAGTTTAGGGGAGACAGCCAACTATGGCTACACCTTC. Translated, it gives CASSLGETANYGYTF.

This chain uses TRBV7-2 with TRBJ1-1, with D maybe TRBD1 (6 bases). This CDR3 has 13 residues. V dropped 4 bases and J dropped 4 bases, with 10 bases sitting between them. Germline V gives CDR1 SGHTA, CDR2 FQGNSA. The CDR3 coding sequence is TGTGCCAGCAGCTCCCGGACAGTCACTGAAGCTTTCTTT. Amino acids: CASSSRTVTEAFF.

In this sample, this clonotype turned up many times. This chain joins TRBV29-1 and TRBJ2-1; D may be TRBD1 (5 bases). From germline, CDR1 is SQVTM and CDR2 ANQGSEA. The V and J ends lost 0 bases and 2 bases respectively, with 8 bases between them. This CDR3 comprises 14 residues. CDR3 residues: CSVEDQGPYNEQFF. The CDR3 DNA reads TGCAGCGTTGAAGATCAGGGCCCCTACAATGAGCAGTTCTTC.

The gene calls are TRBV6-5 and TRBJ2-1; no clear D gene. This CDR3 has 17 residues. The V and J ends lost 0 bases and 3 bases respectively, with 15 bases between them. Germline CDR1 MNHEY, CDR2 SVGAGI. Here the CDR3 reads CASSYSIGRALYNEQFF. As DNA, the CDR3 is TGTGCCAGCAGTTACTCGATTGGCCGGGCCCTCTACAATGAGCAGTTCTTC.

This clonotype appeared a few times. The J gene is TRBJ1-2, the V gene TRBV25-1; weak D call: TRBD1 (6 bases). V lost 3 bases and J lost 3, with 11 bases in between. The germline V gene encodes CDR1 MGHDK and CDR2 SYGVNS. The CDR3 totals 14 residues. The CDR3 nucleotides read TGTGCCAGCAGTGAGACAGGAGTTCACTATGGCTACACCTTC. Translating it yields CASSETGVHYGYTF.

The chain recombines TRBV10-3 with TRBJ1-5; no firm D call. Germline CDR1 ENHRY, CDR2 SYGVKD. Trimming stripped 0 bases from V and 6 bases from J, with 15 bases between. The CDR3 spans 16 residues. This chain's CDR3 is CAISESGRGLGQPQHF. For the CDR3, the DNA is TGTGCCATCAGTGAGTCGGGAAGAGGTTTGGGTCAGCCCCAGCATTTT.

The rearrangement uses TRBV7-2 and TRBJ1-1; D perhaps matches TRBD1 (6 bases). Per the germline V gene, CDR1 is SGHTA and CDR2 is FQGNSA. This CDR3 has 16 residues. V lost 1 base and J lost 5, with 17 bases in between. CDR3 amino acids: CASSLGVRGGGTEAFF. CDR3 sequence (DNA): TGTGCCAGCAGCTTAGGGGTCAGGGGAGGAGGAACTGAAGCTTTCTTT.

This sequence joins TRBV20-1 and TRBJ1-2; D possibly corresponds to TRBD1 (6 bases). CDR1 is DFQATT and CDR2 is SNEGSKA in the germline V gene (reference sequence). The V end lost 6 bases, the J end lost 0 bases, and 14 bases lay between the germline ends. The CDR3 has 14 residues. The chain's CDR3 is CSATLGQSNYGYTF. The CDR3 nucleotides read TGCAGTGCCACACTGGGACAATCTAACTATGGCTACACCTTC.